The source of this T cell receptor beta chain is a study of blood T cells in healthy people across ages. Study-wide results and limits: A strong correlation between TCR beta diversity and naive T cell percentage was seen. The study could not conclusively compare naive and antigen-experienced cells, given its unsorted PBMCs.

CDR1 is SGHRS and CDR2 is YFSETQ in the germline V gene. Unmatched junction bases numbered 4, after V lost 3 bases and J lost 5 bases. CDR3 length equals 15 residues. Primed by a sample-barcoded 5' primer and a J-beta primer mix, a second PCR proceeded for about 7 to 11 cycles. Each cDNA molecule, via a template-switch adaptor with 12 random nucleotides, was tagged. TCRdb independently ran MiXCR on the 5' RACE reads; one entry per CDR3 protein. The sample comprises some 1.5 million distinct CDR3 sequences, 28% of which are singletons, and more than 6% rests with the top ten. In regard to this clonotype: The target antigen is unknown.

The chain couples TRBV5-1 to TRBJ2-3; 12 bases map to TRBD1. Sequences were obtained from blood. The clonotype comes from a woman under 40 in good health. CDR3 residues: CASSSGTGGKDTQYF. The CDR3 nucleotides read TGCGCCAGCAGCTCCGGGACAGGGGGCAAAGATACGCAGTATTTT. Looking up the rest from reference TRBV5-1 and TRBJ2-3 gives the full variable domain: KAGVTQTPRYLIKTRGQQVTLSCSPISGHRSVSWYQQTPGQGLQFLFEYFSETQRNKGNFPGRFSGRQFSNSRSEMNVSTLELGDSALYLCASSSGTGGKDTQYFGPGTRLTVL.